This is a list of T cell receptor beta chains from one sample in a study of quantifying T cell responses using KT2 cells. Each CDR3 protein is one row after TCRdb ran MiXCR on the UMI-ligation and nested PCR reads. The sample contains tens of thousands of distinct CDR3 sequences, 9% to 15% of which appear only once. The sample taken for sequencing was PBMCs spiked with cells of the T cell clone KT2. The source is a human donor. The CDR3 runs from the conserved cysteine through the conserved F or W. The order of the fields is D gene, V gene, J gene, clone size, CDR3 protein, CDR3 DNA. A D gene is named only where the DNA matches it firmly. The size of a clone is reported for some rows only, either as once, few or many, or as a class for expanded clones.

NA,TRBV6-1,TRBJ2-3,few,CASSEQSGPDTQYF,TGTGCCAGCAGTGAGCAAAGTGGGCCAGATACGCAGTATTTT
NA,TRBV7-7,TRBJ2-5,few,CASSLGTSSETQYF,TGTGCCAGCAGCTTAGGGACATCATCAGAGACCCAGTACTTC
TRBD2,TRBV29-1,TRBJ2-1,few,CSVDGLAGTRGQFF,TGCAGCGTTGACGGACTAGCGGGGACAAGGGGGCAGTTCTTC
NA,TRBV13,TRBJ1-2,many,CASSLGGTGQEGGYTF,TGTGCCAGCAGCTTGGGTGGAACAGGTCAGGAGGGTGGCTACACCTTC
TRBD2,TRBV11-2,TRBJ2-1,NA,CASSLPRTSGRSNEQFF,TGTGCCAGCAGCTTGCCCCGGACTAGCGGGAGGAGCAATGAGCAGTTCTTC
NA,TRBV21-1,TRBJ2-4,many,CASTPSPKNIQYF,TGTGCCAGCACCCCCTCTCCCAAAAACATTCAGTACTTC
TRBD2,TRBV12-3/TRBV12-4,TRBJ2-3,few,CASSPPSGGVTDTQYF,TGTGCCAGCAGTCCCCCTAGCGGGGGGGTCACAGATACGCAGTATTTT
TRBD2,TRBV5-1,TRBJ2-5,NA,CASSLSSAGGVETQYF,TGCGCCAGCAGCTTGTCATCCGCGGGAGGGGTAGAGACCCAGTACTTC
TRBD1,TRBV18,TRBJ1-5,many,CASSPSGTGVKQPQHF,TGTGCCAGCTCACCAAGCGGGACAGGGGTAAAACAGCCCCAGCATTTT
TRBD2,TRBV7-9,TRBJ2-1,many,CASSLRIREGRNEQFF,TGTGCCAGCAGTTTAAGAATTCGGGAGGGGAGGAATGAGCAGTTCTTC
NA,TRBV11-2,TRBJ1-1,many,CASSLVGGNTEAFF,TGTGCCAGCAGCTTAGTGGGGGGGAACACTGAAGCTTTCTTT
NA,TRBV6-1,TRBJ2-3,NA,CASTENPGGSDTQYF,TGTGCCAGCACTGAGAACCCCGGGGGTTCGGATACGCAGTATTTT
TRBD2,TRBV25-1,TRBJ2-1,NA,CASRQREWGEQFF,TGTGCCAGCAGGCAGCGGGAGTGGGGTGAGCAGTTCTTC
NA,TRBV3-1,TRBJ2-3,few,CASSQALGAGGTDTQYF,TGTGCCAGCAGCCAAGCCCTAGGAGCGGGCGGCACAGATACGCAGTATTTT
TRBD1,TRBV18,TRBJ1-4,NA,CASSLSQGADEKLFF,TGTGCCAGCTCACTCTCACAGGGGGCGGACGAAAAACTGTTTTTT
TRBD1,TRBV29-1,TRBJ1-1,few,CSAGTAQMNTEAFF,TGCAGCGCTGGGACAGCACAGATGAACACTGAAGCTTTCTTT
NA,TRBV28,TRBJ1-5,NA,CASSLWGPGPQHF,TGTGCCAGCAGTTTGTGGGGTCCAGGGCCCCAGCATTTT
NA,TRBV20-1,TRBJ2-2,few,CSAPVNTGELFF,TGCAGTGCTCCCGTGAACACCGGGGAGCTGTTTTTT
NA,TRBV6-5,TRBJ2-7,NA,CASASGGGGSYEQYF,TGTGCCAGCGCCTCTGGGGGTGGGGGCTCCTACGAGCAGTACTTC
NA,TRBV12-3/TRBV12-4,TRBJ1-2,NA,CASRPPAGRRLNYGYTF,TGTGCCAGCAGACCCCCGGCGGGGAGGCGACTTAACTATGGCTACACCTTC
NA,TRBV20-1,TRBJ2-7,few,CSASPLASSYEQYF,TGCAGTGCTAGTCCCCTAGCCTCGTCCTACGAGCAGTACTTC
TRBD2,TRBV7-9,TRBJ2-1,few,CASSILAGGSYNEQFF,TGTGCCAGCAGCATATTAGCGGGAGGTTCCTACAATGAGCAGTTCTTC
NA,TRBV27,TRBJ2-1,many,CASSLKGYNEQFF,TGTGCCAGCAGTTTAAAGGGATACAATGAGCAGTTCTTC
TRBD2,TRBV24-1,TRBJ2-3,NA,CATSDGLAGGEDTQYF,TGTGCCACCAGTGATGGACTAGCGGGGGGTGAAGATACGCAGTATTTT
NA,TRBV12-3/TRBV12-4,TRBJ1-1,NA,CASSLGLVAFF,TGTGCCAGCAGTTTAGGACTCGTTGCTTTCTTT
TRBD1,TRBV20-1,TRBJ1-1,few,CSANLQGSNTEAFF,TGCAGTGCTAACCTACAGGGGTCGAACACTGAAGCTTTCTTT
NA,TRBV9,TRBJ2-3,NA,CASSPRETPDTQYF,TGTGCCAGCAGCCCCAGGGAGACTCCAGATACGCAGTATTTT
TRBD2,TRBV11-2,TRBJ2-1,few,CASSFIAGGRYEQFF,TGTGCCAGCAGCTTTATAGCGGGGGGCAGGTATGAGCAGTTCTTC
NA,TRBV7-9,TRBJ1-6,NA,CASSLGESSYNSPLHF,TGTGCCAGCAGCTTAGGAGAGAGCTCCTATAATTCACCCCTCCACTTT
TRBD2,TRBV2,TRBJ2-1,NA,CASRKLADNEQFF,TGTGCCAGCAGAAAACTAGCGGACAATGAGCAGTTCTTC
TRBD1,TRBV29-1,TRBJ2-3,few,CSVEPGQDTFTDTQYF,TGCAGCGTTGAACCGGGACAGGACACCTTCACAGATACGCAGTATTTT
NA,TRBV9,TRBJ2-3,many,CASSVARAADTQYF,TGTGCCAGCAGCGTAGCCAGGGCCGCAGATACGCAGTATTTT
NA,TRBV12-3/TRBV12-4,TRBJ1-1,many,CASSFKTEAFF,TGTGCCAGCAGTTTTAAGACTGAAGCTTTCTTT
NA,TRBV20-1,TRBJ2-3,NA,CSAGRGASSVDTQYF,TGCAGTGCAGGGCGCGGGGCCTCTAGCGTGGATACGCAGTATTTT
NA,TRBV14,TRBJ1-3,NA,CASSPPGGRNTIYF,TGTGCCAGCAGCCCCCCGGGAGGACGAAACACCATATATTTT
TRBD2,TRBV5-1,TRBJ2-5,many,CASSLGLAGLLQETQYF,TGCGCCAGCAGCTTGGGACTAGCGGGACTACTCCAAGAGACCCAGTACTTC
NA,TRBV7-3,TRBJ2-1,NA,CASSRLRLTIHEQFF,TGTGCCAGCAGCCGACTCCGGCTTACCATCCATGAGCAGTTCTTC
NA,TRBV12-3/TRBV12-4,TRBJ1-1,NA,CASSQGQYEAFF,TGTGCCAGCAGTCAAGGACAGTATGAAGCTTTCTTT
TRBD1,TRBV5-4,TRBJ1-6,NA,CATRTGGKSPLHF,TGTGCCACCAGGACAGGAGGGAAGTCACCCCTCCACTTT
NA,TRBV15,TRBJ1-3,few,CATSRDRGFGNTIYF,TGTGCCACCAGCAGAGATAGGGGGTTTGGAAACACCATATATTTT
NA,TRBV12-3/TRBV12-4,TRBJ2-1,few,CASSLVAVDEQFF,TGTGCCAGCAGTTTAGTTGCGGTCGATGAGCAGTTCTTC
NA,TRBV20-1,TRBJ2-3,few,CSATLGLVGRADTQYF,TGCAGTGCTACTTTAGGTTTAGTAGGTCGGGCAGATACGCAGTATTTT
NA,TRBV5-8,TRBJ2-2,NA,CANSKLYTGELFF,TGTGCCAACTCCAAACTCTACACCGGGGAGCTGTTTTTT
NA,TRBV2,TRBJ2-1,few,CASSEHGSSYNEQFF,TGTGCCAGCAGTGAGCACGGGAGCTCCTACAATGAGCAGTTCTTC
NA,TRBV12-3/TRBV12-4,TRBJ1-2,few,CASSPSRTWDGYTF,TGTGCCAGCAGTCCATCGAGAACTTGGGACGGCTACACCTTC
TRBD1,TRBV6-2/TRBV6-3,TRBJ1-2,NA,CASSYGGQGANYGYTF,TGTGCCAGCAGTTACGGCGGACAGGGAGCTAACTATGGCTACACCTTC
TRBD1,TRBV2,TRBJ2-7,few,CASNGQGLTYEQYF,TGTGCCAGCAACGGACAGGGATTAACATACGAGCAGTACTTC
NA,TRBV29-1,TRBJ1-2,many,CSVYNYGGDGYTF,TGCAGCGTTTATAATTACGGCGGGGATGGCTACACCTTC
NA,TRBV2,TRBJ1-5,many,CATRASGGNQPQHF,TGTGCCACCCGAGCTTCTGGTGGCAATCAGCCCCAGCATTTT
NA,TRBV11-3,TRBJ1-3,few,CASSDTVGNTIYF,TGTGCCAGCAGTGACACGGTTGGAAACACCATATATTTT
NA,TRBV6-1,TRBJ1-3,few,CASRAGAGQSSGNTIYF,TGTGCCAGCAGGGCAGGGGCCGGTCAATCCTCTGGAAACACCATATATTTT
NA,TRBV5-1,TRBJ2-5,NA,CASRLEPLQETQYF,TGCGCCAGCAGGTTGGAGCCTCTCCAAGAGACCCAGTACTTC
TRBD1,TRBV7-2,TRBJ2-7,many,CASRPGQAIYEQYF,TGTGCCAGTCGTCCGGGACAGGCGATCTACGAGCAGTACTTC
NA,TRBV6-5,TRBJ1-5,NA,CASRPGQNSNQPQHF,TGTGCCAGCAGACCGGGACAAAATAGCAATCAGCCCCAGCATTTT
NA,TRBV6-2/TRBV6-3,TRBJ2-3,NA,CASSYGRSTDTQYF,TGTGCCAGCAGTTACGGGAGAAGCACAGATACGCAGTATTTT
NA,TRBV20-1,TRBJ1-5,NA,CSASSANSNQPQHF,TGCAGTGCTAGTTCGGCGAATAGCAATCAGCCCCAGCATTTT
TRBD2,TRBV5-1,TRBJ2-3,NA,CASSPRGDPTDTQYF,TGCGCCAGCAGCCCACGGGGGGACCCCACAGATACGCAGTATTTT